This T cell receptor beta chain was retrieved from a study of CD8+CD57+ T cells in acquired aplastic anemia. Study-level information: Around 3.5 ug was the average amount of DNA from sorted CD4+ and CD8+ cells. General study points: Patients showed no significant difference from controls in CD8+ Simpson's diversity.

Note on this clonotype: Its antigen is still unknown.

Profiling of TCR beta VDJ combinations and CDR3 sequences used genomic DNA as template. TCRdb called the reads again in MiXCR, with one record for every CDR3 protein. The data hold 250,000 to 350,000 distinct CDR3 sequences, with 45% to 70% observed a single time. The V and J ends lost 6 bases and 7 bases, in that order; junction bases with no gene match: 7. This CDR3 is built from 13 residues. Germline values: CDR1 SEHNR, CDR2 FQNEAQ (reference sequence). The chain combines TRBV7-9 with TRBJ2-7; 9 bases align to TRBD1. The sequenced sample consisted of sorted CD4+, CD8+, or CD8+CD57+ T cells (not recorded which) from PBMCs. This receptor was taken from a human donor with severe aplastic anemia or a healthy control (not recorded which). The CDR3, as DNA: TGTGCCAGCAGTGTAACAGGGGGCTGGGAGCAGTACTTC. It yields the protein CASSVTGGWEQYF. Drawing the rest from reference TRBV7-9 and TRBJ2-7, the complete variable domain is DTGVSQNPRHKITKRGQNVTFRCDPISEHNRLYWYRQTLGQGPEFLTYFQNEAQLEKSRLLSDRFSAERPKGSFSTLEIQRTEQGDSAMYLCASSVTGGWEQYFGPGTRLTVT.